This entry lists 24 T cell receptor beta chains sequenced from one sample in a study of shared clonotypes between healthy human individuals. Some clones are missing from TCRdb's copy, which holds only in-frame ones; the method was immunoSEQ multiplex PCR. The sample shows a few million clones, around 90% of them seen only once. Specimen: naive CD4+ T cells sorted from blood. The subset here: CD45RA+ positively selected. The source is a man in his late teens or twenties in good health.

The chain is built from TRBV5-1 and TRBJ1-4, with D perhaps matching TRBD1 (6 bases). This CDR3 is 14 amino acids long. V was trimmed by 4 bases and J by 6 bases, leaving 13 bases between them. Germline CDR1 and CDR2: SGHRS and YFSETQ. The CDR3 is CASSQQGGYEKLFF. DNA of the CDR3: TGCGCCAGCAGCCAACAGGGAGGATATGAAAAACTGTTTTTT.

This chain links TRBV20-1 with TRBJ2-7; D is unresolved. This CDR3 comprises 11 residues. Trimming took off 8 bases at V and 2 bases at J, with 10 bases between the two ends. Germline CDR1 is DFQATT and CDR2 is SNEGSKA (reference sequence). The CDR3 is CSTDKPYEQYF. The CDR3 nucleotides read TGCAGTACAGACAAGCCCTACGAGCAGTACTTC.

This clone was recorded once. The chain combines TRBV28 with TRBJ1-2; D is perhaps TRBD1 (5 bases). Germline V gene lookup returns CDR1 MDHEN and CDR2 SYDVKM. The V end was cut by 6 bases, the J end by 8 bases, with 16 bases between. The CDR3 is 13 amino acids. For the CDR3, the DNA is TGTGCCAGCAGCAGTGACAGTGTGAACGGCTACACCTTC. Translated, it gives CASSSDSVNGYTF.

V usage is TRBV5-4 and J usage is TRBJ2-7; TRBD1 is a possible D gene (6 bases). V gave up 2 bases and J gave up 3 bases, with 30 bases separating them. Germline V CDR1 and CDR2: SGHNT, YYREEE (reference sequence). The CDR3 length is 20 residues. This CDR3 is CASSFLALLPRTEKYYEQYF. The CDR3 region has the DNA TGTGCCAGCAGCTTCTTGGCCCTCTTGCCCAGGACAGAAAAATACTACGAGCAGTACTTC.

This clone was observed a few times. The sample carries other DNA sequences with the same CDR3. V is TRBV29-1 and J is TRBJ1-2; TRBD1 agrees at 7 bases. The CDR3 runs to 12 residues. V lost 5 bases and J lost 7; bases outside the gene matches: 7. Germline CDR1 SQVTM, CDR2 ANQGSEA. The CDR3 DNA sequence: TGCAGCGTTTCCCAGGGGGATGGTGGCTACACCTTC. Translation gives CSVSQGDGGYTF.

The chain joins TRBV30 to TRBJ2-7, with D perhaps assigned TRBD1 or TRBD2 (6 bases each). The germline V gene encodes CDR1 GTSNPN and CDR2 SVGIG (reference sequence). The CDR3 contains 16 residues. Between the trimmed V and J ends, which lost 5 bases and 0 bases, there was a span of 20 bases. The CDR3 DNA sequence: TGTGCCTGGGGAGCGGGCCCCTTGACAGGCTCCTACGAGCAGTACTTC. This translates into CAWGAGPLTGSYEQYF. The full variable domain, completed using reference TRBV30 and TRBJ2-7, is SQTIHQWPATLVQPVGSPLSLECTVEGTSNPNLYWYRQAAGRGLQLLFYSVGIGQISSEVPQNLSASRPQDRQFILSSKKLLLSDSGFYLCAWGAGPLTGSYEQYFGPGTRLTVT.

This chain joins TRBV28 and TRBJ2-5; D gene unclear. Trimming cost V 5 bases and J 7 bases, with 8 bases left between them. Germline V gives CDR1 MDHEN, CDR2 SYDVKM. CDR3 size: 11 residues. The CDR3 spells CASSLTATQYF. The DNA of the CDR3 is TGTGCCAGCAGTCTAACGGCGACCCAGTACTTC.

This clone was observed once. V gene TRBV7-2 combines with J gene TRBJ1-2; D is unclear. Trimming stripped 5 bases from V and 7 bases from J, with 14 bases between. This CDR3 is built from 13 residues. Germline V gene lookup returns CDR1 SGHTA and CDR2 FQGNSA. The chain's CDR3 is CASSVLDGGGYTF. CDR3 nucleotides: TGTGCCAGCAGCGTTTTAGATGGTGGTGGCTACACCTTC.

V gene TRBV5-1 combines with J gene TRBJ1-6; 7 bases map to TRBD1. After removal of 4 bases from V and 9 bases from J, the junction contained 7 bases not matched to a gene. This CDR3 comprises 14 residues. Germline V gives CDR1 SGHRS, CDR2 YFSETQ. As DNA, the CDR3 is TGCGCCAGCAGCCGGCCAGGGGGTGGTTCACCCCTCCACTTT. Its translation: CASSRPGGGSPLHF.

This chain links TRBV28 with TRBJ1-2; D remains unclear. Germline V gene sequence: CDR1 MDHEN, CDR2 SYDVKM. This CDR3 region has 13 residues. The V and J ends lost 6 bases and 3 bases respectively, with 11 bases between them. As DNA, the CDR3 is TGTGCCAGCAGGAAGGGAAACGACTATGGCTACACCTTC. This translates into CASRKGNDYGYTF.

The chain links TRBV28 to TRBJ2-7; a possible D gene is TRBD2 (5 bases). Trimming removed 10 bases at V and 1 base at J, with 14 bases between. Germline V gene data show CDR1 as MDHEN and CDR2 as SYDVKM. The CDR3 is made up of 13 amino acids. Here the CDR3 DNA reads TGTGCCACTGCACCCGGCGGGTCCTACGAGCAGTACTTC. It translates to CATAPGGSYEQYF.

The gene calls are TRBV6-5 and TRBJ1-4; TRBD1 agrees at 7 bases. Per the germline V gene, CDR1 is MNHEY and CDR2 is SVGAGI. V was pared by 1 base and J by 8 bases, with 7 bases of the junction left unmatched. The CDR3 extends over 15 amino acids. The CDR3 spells CASSYYRGEGEKLFF. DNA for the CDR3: TGTGCCAGCAGTTACTACAGGGGAGAAGGGGAAAAACTGTTTTTT.

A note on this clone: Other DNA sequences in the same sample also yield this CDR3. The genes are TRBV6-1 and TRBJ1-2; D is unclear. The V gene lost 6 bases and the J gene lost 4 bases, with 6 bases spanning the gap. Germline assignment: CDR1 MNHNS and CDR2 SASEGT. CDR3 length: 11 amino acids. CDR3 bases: TGTGCCAGCAGGGGAACCTATGGCTACACCTTC. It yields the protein CASRGTYGYTF.

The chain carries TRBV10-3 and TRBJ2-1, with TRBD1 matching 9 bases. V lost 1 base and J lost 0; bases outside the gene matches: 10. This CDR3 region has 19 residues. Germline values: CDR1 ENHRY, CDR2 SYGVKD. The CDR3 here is CAISEWGQGLSSSYNEQFF. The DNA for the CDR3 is TGTGCCATCAGTGAGTGGGGACAGGGATTGAGTAGCTCCTACAATGAGCAGTTCTTC.

The CDR3 coding sequence is TGTGCCAGCAGTTCCCCCCGACGCGGGGGGGATTACGAGCAGTACTTC. Its protein is CASSSPRRGGDYEQYF. The rearrangement joins TRBV6-5 to TRBJ2-7; 9 bases agree with TRBD2. From germline, CDR1 is MNHEY and CDR2 SVGAGI. The CDR3 loop spans 16 amino acids. V lost 4 bases, J lost 4 bases, and 11 bases stayed unmatched.

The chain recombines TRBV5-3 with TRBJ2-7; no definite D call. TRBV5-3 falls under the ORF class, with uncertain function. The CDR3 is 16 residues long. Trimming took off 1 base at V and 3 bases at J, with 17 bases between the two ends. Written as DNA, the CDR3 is TGTGCCAGAAGCTTGAAAAGCGAAGGTTCCCACTACGAGCAGTACTTC. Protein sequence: CARSLKSEGSHYEQYF.

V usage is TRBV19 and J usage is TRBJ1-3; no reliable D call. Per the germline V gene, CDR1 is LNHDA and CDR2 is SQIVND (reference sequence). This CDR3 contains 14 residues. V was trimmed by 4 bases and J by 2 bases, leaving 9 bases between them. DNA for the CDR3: TGTGCCAGTAGTAGGGCCGGAGCTGGAAACACCATATATTTT. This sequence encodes CASSRAGAGNTIYF.

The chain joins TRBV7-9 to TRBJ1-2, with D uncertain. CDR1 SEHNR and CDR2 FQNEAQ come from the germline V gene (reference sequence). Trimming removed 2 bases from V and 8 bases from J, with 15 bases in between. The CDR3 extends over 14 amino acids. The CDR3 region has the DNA TGTGCCAGCAGCTTAATTGACGTAATGGGGGGCTACACCTTC. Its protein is CASSLIDVMGGYTF.

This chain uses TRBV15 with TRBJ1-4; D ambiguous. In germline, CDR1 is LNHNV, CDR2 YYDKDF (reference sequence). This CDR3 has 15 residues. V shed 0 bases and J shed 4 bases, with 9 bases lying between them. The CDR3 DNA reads TGTGCCACCAGCAGAGATCAGGACCTTAATGAAAAACTGTTTTTT. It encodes CATSRDQDLNEKLFF.

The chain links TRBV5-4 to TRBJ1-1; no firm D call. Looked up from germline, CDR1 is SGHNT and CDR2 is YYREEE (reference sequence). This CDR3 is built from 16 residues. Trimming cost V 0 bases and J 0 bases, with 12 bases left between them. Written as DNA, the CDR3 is TGTGCCAGCAGCTTGGGAGGCACAGTCCTGAACACTGAAGCTTTCTTT. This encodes CASSLGGTVLNTEAFF.

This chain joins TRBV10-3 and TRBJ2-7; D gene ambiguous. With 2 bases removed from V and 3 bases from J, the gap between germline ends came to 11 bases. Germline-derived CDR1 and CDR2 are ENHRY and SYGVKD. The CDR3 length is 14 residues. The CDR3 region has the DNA TGTGCCATCAGTGAGGTGCCCAACGGCTACGAGCAGTACTTC. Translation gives CAISEVPNGYEQYF.

The CDR3 reads CASSPQPGGINEQFF. Here the CDR3 DNA reads TGTGCCAGCAGCCCCCAGCCGGGAGGGATCAATGAGCAGTTCTTC. The genes are TRBV9 and TRBJ2-1, with 8 bases aligning to TRBD2. Germline lookup yields CDR1 SGDLS and CDR2 YYNGEE. With 4 bases clipped from V and 6 bases from J, the junction kept 9 bases outside the gene matches. This CDR3 region has 15 residues. The full variable domain, its missing parts supplied by reference TRBV9 and TRBJ2-1, is DSGVTQTPKHLITATGQRVTLRCSPRSGDLSVYWYQQSLDQGLQFLIQYYNGEERAKGNILERFSAQQFPDLHSELNLSSLELGDSALYFCASSPQPGGINEQFFGPGTRLTVL.

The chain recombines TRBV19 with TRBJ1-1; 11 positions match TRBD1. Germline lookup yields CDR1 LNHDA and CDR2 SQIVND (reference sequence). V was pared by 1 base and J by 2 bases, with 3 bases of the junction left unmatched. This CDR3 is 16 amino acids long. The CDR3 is CASSIVGQGANTEAFF. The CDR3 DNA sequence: TGTGCCAGTAGTATAGTAGGACAGGGGGCAAACACTGAAGCTTTCTTT. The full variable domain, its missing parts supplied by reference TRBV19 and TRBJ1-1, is DGGITQSPKYLFRKEGQNVTLSCEQNLNHDAMYWYRQDPGQGLRLIYYSQIVNDFQKGDIAEGYSVSREKKESFPLTVTSAQKNPTAFYLCASSIVGQGANTEAFFGQGTRLTVV.

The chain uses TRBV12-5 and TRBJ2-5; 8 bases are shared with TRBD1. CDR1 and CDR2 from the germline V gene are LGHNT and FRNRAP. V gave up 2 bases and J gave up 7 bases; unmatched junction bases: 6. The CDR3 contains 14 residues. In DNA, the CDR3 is TGTGCTAGTGGTTTGTACCCCACAGGGGGGACCCAGTACTTC. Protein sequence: CASGLYPTGGTQYF.